The clone carrying this TCR beta chain occurred many times. MiXCR, applied by TCRdb to the 5' RACE reads, yields one record per CDR3 protein. The data contain approximately 32,000 distinct CDR3 sequences, more than 6.5% of them singletons. The data were taken from a study of T cells after yellow fever vaccination. On the study more broadly: By means of CD3, CD45RA, CCR7 and CD95, the EM, EMRA, CM and Tscm memory subsets were sorted. Each low-cell-number fraction was prepared by means of SMART-Seq v4 Ultra Low Input. Study-wide results and limits: It was a small share of clonotypes that appeared in both CD4 and CD8 compartments.

The sequence was collected from a man between 18 and 29 years old who received the YFV17D yellow fever vaccine. This material consisted of PBMCs, either bulk or a sorted T-cell subset (CD4+, CD8+, memory, or dextramer-sorted; not recorded which), taken on the day of the first yellow fever vaccination.

The CDR3 loop is CASSSLGLAGGETQYF. The CDR3 nucleotides read TGCGCCAGCAGCTCCCTAGGACTAGCGGGGGGAGAGACCCAGTACTTC. The chain combines TRBV5-1 with TRBJ2-5; 14 bases line up with TRBD2. The CDR3 has 16 residues. V dropped 3 bases and J dropped 4; count of bases not matched to a gene: 5. Looked up from germline, CDR1 is SGHRS and CDR2 is YFSETQ.